This is a list of T cell receptor beta chains from one sample in a study of Graves' ophthalmopathy and Graves' hyperthyroidism. TCRdb re-called the multiplex PCR reads with MiXCR, one entry per CDR3 protein. Of 200,000 to 250,000 distinct CDR3 sequences in the sample, roughly 21% were seen once. Sequenced input: peripheral blood. The receptor set was obtained from a woman between 50 and 59 years old with Graves' ophthalmopathy. The CDR3 runs from the conserved cysteine through the conserved F or W. Each record gives: D gene, J gene, clone size, V gene, CDR3 DNA, CDR3 protein. A D gene is named only where the DNA matches it firmly. Part of the rows lack a size; the others show once, few, many or a class for expanded clones.

>.|TRBJ2-4|many|TRBV20-1
TGCAGTGCTAAACACCAGGTTTCCTCAGCCAAAAACATTCAGTACTTC
CSAKHQVSSAKNIQYF
>.|TRBJ2-5|.|TRBV12-3/TRBV12-4
TGTGCCAGCAGTTTATCGGGGACATTCGTACTCGAGACCCAGTACTTC
CASSLSGTFVLETQYF
>TRBD1|TRBJ2-7|many|TRBV5-1
TGCGCCAGCAGCCTCGACAGGGTGAGGTACGAGCAGTACTTC
CASSLDRVRYEQYF
>TRBD2|TRBJ2-2|.|TRBV20-1
TGCAGTGCCCCGGGTCCTTCCGGGAGGTATACCGGGGAGCTGTTTTTT
CSAPGPSGRYTGELFF
>.|TRBJ1-1|.|TRBV19
TGTGCCAGTAGCTGGAGAAGGGGTTTGGAAGCTTTCTTT
CASSWRRGLEAFF
>.|TRBJ1-2|many|TRBV29-1
TGCAGCGGTTGGGGACACTATGGCTACACCTTC
CSGWGHYGYTF
>.|TRBJ2-7|many|TRBV24-1
TGTGCCACCAGTGATTTCCCCTGGGTCGAGCAGTACTTC
CATSDFPWVEQYF
>TRBD2|TRBJ2-7|many|TRBV5-1
TGCGCCAGCAGCGTCGGGACTAGCGGCACGATACCCTACGAGCAGTACTTC
CASSVGTSGTIPYEQYF
>TRBD1|TRBJ2-7|.|TRBV20-1
TGCAGTGCTAGCACAAACAGGGGTAAAACCTACGAGCAGTACTTC
CSASTNRGKTYEQYF
>TRBD1|TRBJ2-2|.|TRBV6-5
TGTGCCAGCAGTTGGCCGGGACAGGGAGGCGGGGAGCTGTTTTTT
CASSWPGQGGGELFF
>.|TRBJ1-1|many|TRBV5-1
TGCGCCAGCAGCTTGACGACTGACACTGAAGCTTTCTTT
CASSLTTDTEAFF
>.|TRBJ1-1|many|TRBV28
TGTGCCAGCAGTTTGGGTATGGGAGCTTTCTTT
CASSLGMGAFF
>.|TRBJ2-7|many|TRBV7-8
TGTGCCAGCAGCCCCGCGGCGGTCCACGAGCAGTACTTC
CASSPAAVHEQYF
>.|TRBJ2-5|.|TRBV20-1
TGCAGTGTGGTCCAAGAGACCCAGTACTTC
CSVVQETQYF
>.|TRBJ1-2|.|TRBV7-2
TGTGCCAGCAGCGGAAGGCGGGTTGGCGGCTACACCTTC
CASSGRRVGGYTF
>.|TRBJ2-7|.|TRBV6-1
TGTGCCATACAGCCAGGGTACGAGCAGTACTTC
CAIQPGYEQYF
>TRBD2|TRBJ2-7|many|TRBV20-1
TGCAGTGCTAGAGATAGCGGGCCGGGGGAGCAGTACTTC
CSARDSGPGEQYF
>.|TRBJ2-7|many|TRBV11-2
TGTGCCAGCAGCTTAGATCGCAGGGAATCCTACGAGCAGTACTTC
CASSLDRRESYEQYF
>.|TRBJ2-5|.|TRBV19
TGTGCCAGTAGTTTCTCAGGGAAGGATCAAGAGACCCAGTACTTC
CASSFSGKDQETQYF
>TRBD1|TRBJ1-5|many|TRBV4-1
TGCGCCAGCAGCCGGACAGGGGACGGAGGTCAGCCCCAGCATTTT
CASSRTGDGGQPQHF
>TRBD1|TRBJ2-7|many|TRBV12-3/TRBV12-4
TGTGCCAGCAGTTCCCCGGGACAGGGTGCCTACGAGCAGTACTTC
CASSSPGQGAYEQYF
>.|TRBJ1-2|many|TRBV19
TGTGCCAGCCGGGCTAGGGCGGAAAACTATGGCTACACCTTC
CASRARAENYGYTF
>.|TRBJ1-1|.|TRBV11-2
TGTGCCAGCAGCTCCCGGGAGGGCTCCCACTGGAACACTGAAGCTTTCTTT
CASSSREGSHWNTEAFF
>TRBD1|TRBJ1-1|many|TRBV10-3
TGTGCCATCAGCGACCGGGACAGGGGATTGAACACTGAAGCTTTCTTT
CAISDRDRGLNTEAFF
>.|TRBJ2-5|many|TRBV6-1
TGTGCCATCTCGGGGGTCAGATATGAGACCCAGTACTTC
CAISGVRYETQYF